This TCR beta chain derives from a study of shared clonotypes between healthy human individuals. The data were produced by immunoSEQ multiplex PCR, yet TCRdb's version contains in-frame clones alone and is incomplete. Of millions of clones in the sample, roughly 94% are singletons; the top ten hold more than 0.1%. V was shortened by 1 base and J by 4 bases, with 10 bases between the two germline ends. From germline, CDR1 is LGHNA and CDR2 YSLEER. The length of the CDR3 is 14 residues. The chain has TRBV4-3 and TRBJ1-2; maybe TRBD1 (5 bases). The sample was naive CD4+ T cells sorted from blood. The subset was: CD45RA+ positively selected. This TCR derives from a man younger than 30 in good health. The DNA of the CDR3 is TGCGCCAGCAGCCAAGTGGCACAGGCCTATGGCTACACCTTC. Its translation is CASSQVAQAYGYTF.